This TCR beta chain was identified in a study of radiotherapy plus CTLA-4 blockade in lung cancer. Study at large: Among all patients, roughly 19% showed objective responses, while 30% to 35% had disease control.

Sequencing was performed with immunoSEQ multiplex PCR; in TCRdb, only in-frame clones are kept and a portion is missing. The sample yields more than 55,000 clones, 77% seen once. Germline V CDR1 and CDR2: SGHRS, YFSETQ. The CDR3 extends over 19 amino acids. The ends lost 0 bases at V and 1 base at J; junction bases unmatched: 9. Ipilimumab CTLA-4 blockade and focal radiation were given to patients with chemo-refractory metastatic non-small-cell lung cancer. V is TRBV5-1 and J is TRBJ2-2, with 10 bases identical to TRBD1. The sequence was collected from a human donor with non-small cell lung cancer who had a partial response to radiotherapy plus ipilimumab. Sequenced here: peripheral blood, sampled from a patient treated with radiotherapy plus ipilimumab. CDR3 sequence reads: CASSLAPTGGAGNTGELFF. The CDR3 DNA reads as TGCGCCAGCAGCTTGGCTCCGACAGGGGGCGCCGGGAACACCGGGGAGCTGTTTTTT.